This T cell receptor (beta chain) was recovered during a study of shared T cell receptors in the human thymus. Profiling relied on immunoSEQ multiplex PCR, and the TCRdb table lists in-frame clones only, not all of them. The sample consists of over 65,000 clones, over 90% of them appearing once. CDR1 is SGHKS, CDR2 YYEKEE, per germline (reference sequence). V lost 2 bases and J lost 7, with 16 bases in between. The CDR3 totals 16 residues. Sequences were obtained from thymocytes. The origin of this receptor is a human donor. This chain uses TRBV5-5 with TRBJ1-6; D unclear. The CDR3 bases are TGTGCCAGCAGCTTATTGCAGCCAATACCCAATTCACCCCTCCACTTT. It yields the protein CASSLLQPIPNSPLHF.